The 18 T cell receptor beta chains reported below all come from one sample, sequenced in a study of T cells after somatic rescue of genetic block. TCRdb's table, derived via immunoSEQ multiplex PCR, lists solely in-frame clones and lacks some. This sample has tens of thousands of clones; around 92% occur once, and the top ten carry about 3%. The sample comprised peripheral blood mononuclear cells (PBMCs). These receptors all come from a man between 40 and 49 years old.

The CDR3 loop is CASSYGRVQQYF. The DNA of the CDR3 is TGTGCCAGCAGTTATGGTAGGGTCCAGCAGTATTTT. The chain employs TRBV6-5 and TRBJ2-3; D gene ambiguous. This CDR3 has 12 residues. Trimming left V 3 bases short and J 11 bases short, with 12 bases between. Germline V gives CDR1 MNHEY, CDR2 SVGAGI.

CDR3 sequence (DNA): TGCGCCAGCGGGGAGACTGCTAGCACAGATACGCAGTATTTT. Residues: CASGETASTDTQYF. J is TRBJ2-3 and V is TRBV10-1, with D perhaps matching TRBD2 (5 bases). This CDR3 has 14 residues. Trimming pared 8 bases from V and 0 bases from J, leaving 12 bases between. Germline V lookup: CDR1 WNHNN, CDR2 SYGVQD (reference sequence).

V usage is TRBV9 and J usage is TRBJ2-1; 9 nucleotides line up with TRBD2. CDR1 is SGDLS and CDR2 is YYNGEE in the germline V gene. The CDR3 contains 16 residues. J gave up 3 bases and V 0 bases, and 4 bases lay outside the gene matches. The CDR3 loop reads CASSVGGSGGYNEQFF. The DNA for the CDR3 is TGTGCCAGCAGCGTAGGGGGTAGCGGGGGCTACAATGAGCAGTTCTTC.

This chain connects TRBV2 to TRBJ2-7; 9 bases align to TRBD1. This CDR3 has 17 residues. After removal of 4 bases from V and 0 bases from J, the junction contained 10 bases not matched to a gene. CDR1 and CDR2 from the germline V gene are SNHLY and FYNNEI. The CDR3 spells CASSAIRTGASSYEQYF. CDR3 DNA sequence: TGTGCCAGCAGTGCGATCCGGACAGGGGCCAGCTCCTACGAGCAGTACTTC.

The CDR3 sequence: CASRVGGGDGYTF. The CDR3 DNA reads as TGTGCCAGTAGAGTTGGGGGGGGCGATGGCTACACCTTC. V gene TRBV19 combines with J gene TRBJ1-2; D is possibly TRBD1 (6 bases). V was pared by 6 bases and J by 6 bases, with 14 bases between. The germline V gene has CDR1 LNHDA and CDR2 SQIVND (reference sequence). CDR3 length: 13 residues. The full variable domain, completed using reference TRBV19 and TRBJ1-2, is DGGITQSPKYLFRKEGQNVTLSCEQNLNHDAMYWYRQDPGQGLRLIYYSQIVNDFQKGDIAEGYSVSREKKESFPLTVTSAQKNPTAFYLCASRVGGGDGYTFGSGTRLTVV.

This chain connects TRBV5-4 to TRBJ2-7; TRBD1 matches 10 bases. V lost 3 bases, J lost 0 bases, and 6 bases stayed unmatched. This CDR3 is 16 amino acids long. Germline values: CDR1 SGHNT, CDR2 YYREEE (reference sequence). The CDR3 sequence is CASSSDRGLSSYEQYF. CDR3 DNA: TGTGCCAGCAGCTCGGACAGGGGGTTGAGCTCCTACGAGCAGTACTTC.

The chain couples TRBV4-1 to TRBJ2-3, with 14 bases aligning to TRBD2. Trimming at V came to 4 bases and at J to 3 bases, leaving 15 bases not matched to a gene. Germline V gene data show CDR1 as MGHRA and CDR2 as YSYEKL. This CDR3 is 20 amino acids long. CDR3 DNA sequence: TGCGCCAGCAGCCCCTCGGGACTAGCGGGAGTGGGGGGGAATACAGATACGCAGTATTTT. Translated, it gives CASSPSGLAGVGGNTDTQYF.

This chain joins TRBV7-8 and TRBJ1-2, with 8 bases matching TRBD1. Germline assignment: CDR1 SGHVS and CDR2 FQNEAQ. V trimming: 3 bases; J trimming: 4 bases; junction bases outside the gene matches: 10. The CDR3 covers 16 residues. The CDR3 spells CASSFSGQGRVYGYTF. The CDR3 region has the DNA TGTGCCAGCAGCTTCTCCGGACAGGGTCGGGTCTATGGCTACACCTTC.

V gene TRBV4-1 combines with J gene TRBJ2-3; 7 nucleotides line up with TRBD1. Germline V CDR1 and CDR2: MGHRA, YSYEKL. J was trimmed by 4 bases and V by 4 bases; bases with no gene match: 14. The CDR3 sequence is 17 residues long. This chain's CDR3 is CASSPEWGQLDPDTQYF. For the CDR3, the DNA is TGCGCCAGCAGCCCGGAATGGGGACAGTTGGACCCAGATACGCAGTATTTT.

The chain joins TRBV18 to TRBJ1-1, with unresolved D. Trimming removed 4 bases at V and 4 bases at J, with 13 bases between. This CDR3 contains 14 residues. Germline V gene data show CDR1 as KGHSH and CDR2 as LQKENI. CDR3 sequence: CASSLNVGGTEAFF. The CDR3 DNA follows: TGTGCCAGCTCACTGAACGTGGGAGGCACTGAAGCTTTCTTT.

The rearrangement joins TRBV11-2 to TRBJ2-3, with 10 bases fitting TRBD2. V gave up 5 bases and J gave up 5 bases; unmatched junction bases: 19. Germline assignment: CDR1 SGHAT and CDR2 FQNNGV. This CDR3 has 19 amino acids. The CDR3 spells CASSRENRTSGHVGDTQYF. CDR3 bases: TGTGCCAGCAGCCGAGAAAACCGGACTAGCGGACACGTTGGAGATACGCAGTATTTT.

This rearrangement joins TRBV6-4 to TRBJ2-5; weak D call: TRBD2 (5 bases). Germline assignment: CDR1 MRHNA and CDR2 SNTAGT. The CDR3 extends over 13 amino acids. The V gene lost 3 bases and the J gene lost 5 bases, with 10 bases spanning the gap. In DNA, the CDR3 is TGTGCCAGCAGTGAAGAGGGTGGCGAGACCCAGTACTTC. It specifies CASSEEGGETQYF.

The CDR3 here is CASGSGARKAYEQYF. The CDR3 coding sequence is TGCGCCAGCGGAAGTGGGGCCAGGAAAGCCTACGAGCAGTACTTC. The chain has TRBV10-1 and TRBJ2-7; D is perhaps TRBD1 (5 bases). The germline CDR1 and CDR2 sequences are WNHNN and SYGVQD (reference sequence). This CDR3 contains 15 residues. Trimming shortened V by 8 bases and J by 2 bases, and 19 bases separated the two germline ends.

This chain joins TRBV29-1 and TRBJ2-5; no firm D call. CDR3 length: 10 amino acids. The germline V and J ends were trimmed by 3 bases and 5 bases, with 4 bases remaining between them. In germline, CDR1 is SQVTM, CDR2 ANQGSEA. This CDR3 reads CSVDGETQYF. CDR3 in DNA: TGCAGCGTTGACGGGGAGACCCAGTACTTC. Complete variable domain (other parts from reference TRBV29-1 and TRBJ2-5): SAVISQKPSRDICQRGTSLTIQCQVDSQVTMMFWYRQQPGQSLTLIATANQGSEATYESGFVIDKFPISRPNLTFSTLTVSNMSPEDSSIYLCSVDGETQYFGPGTRLLVL.

This chain connects TRBV4-1 to TRBJ2-1; TRBD1 agrees at 10 bases. Looked up from germline, CDR1 is MGHRA and CDR2 is YSYEKL. The length of the CDR3 is 17 residues. Trimming removed 4 bases from V and 6 bases from J; junction bases left unmatched: 12. CDR3: CASSRNAGTGEVNEQFF. For the CDR3, the DNA is TGCGCCAGCAGCCGGAACGCCGGGACAGGGGAGGTCAATGAGCAGTTCTTC.

The chain has TRBV4-2 and TRBJ2-7; no reliable D call. This CDR3 comprises 15 residues. V lost 0 bases to trimming and J lost 4 bases, with 13 bases between them. Germline assignment: CDR1 LGHNA and CDR2 YNFKEQ. The CDR3 sequence is CASSQDPRSFYEQYF. CDR3 DNA: TGTGCCAGCAGCCAAGATCCCCGCAGTTTTTACGAGCAGTACTTC.

This chain connects TRBV10-3 to TRBJ2-1, with TRBD2 matching 7 bases. The V and J ends lost 2 bases and 5 bases, in that order; junction bases with no gene match: 0. This CDR3 is built from 13 residues. CDR1 ENHRY and CDR2 SYGVKD come from the germline V gene. The CDR3: CAISELADNEQFF. Here the CDR3 DNA reads TGTGCCATCAGTGAGCTAGCGGACAATGAGCAGTTCTTC.

A few counts support this clone. The rearrangement links TRBV6-4 to TRBJ2-3; D is unclear. The germline V gene has CDR1 MRHNA and CDR2 SNTAGT. Trimming took 6 bases from V and 3 from J, leaving 13 bases between them. The length of the CDR3 is 14 residues. CDR3 sequence: CASRPSGETDTQYF. Here the CDR3 DNA reads TGTGCCAGCAGACCCTCCGGAGAGACAGATACGCAGTATTTT.